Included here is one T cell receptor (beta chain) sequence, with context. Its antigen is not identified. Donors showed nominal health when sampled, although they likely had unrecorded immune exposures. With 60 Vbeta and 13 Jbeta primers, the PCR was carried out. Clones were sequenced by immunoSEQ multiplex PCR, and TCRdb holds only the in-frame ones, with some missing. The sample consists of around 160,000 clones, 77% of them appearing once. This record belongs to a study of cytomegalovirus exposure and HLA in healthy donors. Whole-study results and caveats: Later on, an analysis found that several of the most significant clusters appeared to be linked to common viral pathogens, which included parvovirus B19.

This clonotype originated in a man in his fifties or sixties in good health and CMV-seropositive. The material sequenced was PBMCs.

Here the CDR3 DNA reads TGTGCCAGCAGCTTCGCTTGGAGTAGCGGCTCTGGGGCCAACGTCCTGACTTTC. Encoded protein: CASSFAWSSGSGANVLTF. J is TRBJ2-6 and V is TRBV7-3; D may be TRBD2 (6 bases). V lost 3 bases to trimming and J lost 0 bases, with 15 bases between them. The germline gives CDR1 SGHTA, CDR2 FQGTGA. The length of the CDR3 is 18 residues.